This TCR beta chain was profiled in a study of T-cell reconstitution after alpha-beta-depleted transplantation in children (TCRdb year 2016). Study-level background: T-cell immune reconstitution after TCRalphabeta/CD19-depleted allogeneic hematopoietic cell transplantation in children was quantitatively tracked in the study by means of TCR repertoire profiling. Overall study results and their limits: In some patients, the high TCRbeta diversity seen at day 60 was put down to recipient T cells and intrathymic progenitors that had survived conditioning. The apparently early recovery of alphabetaT-cell counts about two months after transplant reportedly depended on only several hundred rapidly expanded clones that came from non-depleted graft cells. Over subsequent months, a decline in hyperexpanded clone frequencies was noted, and after one year, T-cell counts and TCRbeta diversity were mostly ascribed to newly produced T cells.

What this sample's treatment or condition label stands for: allogeneic hematopoietic cell transplantation with graft depleted of TCRalphabeta T cells and CD19 B cells. TCRalphabeta/CD19-depleted allogeneic hematopoietic cell grafts were given to the transplant recipients, all of whom were children. Turning to this clonotype: What antigen it recognizes has not been identified. Per-base qualities were not stored, and no clone one base away is much larger.

Counted from cysteine to phenylalanine, this CDR3 has 15 amino acids. Here the CDR3 DNA is all that survives: 45 bases in frame from base 1. V lost 4 bases and J lost 5 bases, and the count of bases not matched to a germline gene is 7. The CDR1 and CDR2 encoded by the germline V gene are SGHDT and YYEEEE. The protocol used for the library was PCR. The sequencer listed for this sample is Illumina HiSeq 2500. TCR libraries were prepared with molecular barcoding, using unique molecular identifiers to normalize TCRbeta repertoire quantification. TCRdb passed the public sequencing reads through fastp at Q25 and MiXCR, retaining productive beta sequences. Entries that share a CDR3 protein sequence are merged under the most common genes and DNA. The sample table contains roughly 350,000 distinct CDR3 sequences; only one count was recorded for 15% to 20% of them. The ten biggest clones cover approximately 38% of the sample.

The receptor was derived from a male patient between 2 and 10 years old who had a stem cell transplant for acute lymphoblastic leukemia, so the T cells may come from the graft donor. The sequence is built from TRBV5-6 and TRBJ2-5, with 11 bases aligning to TRBD2. This material consisted of PBMCs, mostly from graft donor cells, taken 360 days after TCRalphabeta/CD19-depleted stem cell transplant. The CDR3 region has the sequence CASSRRLAGTETQYF. The base sequence is TGTGCCAGCAGCCGACGACTAGCGGGAACCGAGACCCAGTACTTC.